The entry below gives a single T cell receptor (beta chain) sequence along with its context. The antigen is not known. The CDR3 is 13 residues long. Germline values: CDR1 LNHDA, CDR2 SQIVND (reference sequence). The table came from immunoSEQ multiplex PCR; TCRdb's copy has only in-frame clones and leaves some out. The sample lists approximately 47,000 clones; approximately 90% were seen once. This sample is part of a study of OX40 agonist ivuxolimab in advanced cancers. Turning to the study itself: Ivuxolimab is an agonistic anti-OX40 (CD134) antibody, and patients were treated with it. Patients treated during dose escalation were battling hepatocellular carcinoma, melanoma, renal cell or head and neck cancer.

Study results and caveats: Clonal expansion was seen in CD4+ and CD8+ blood T cells by week 6 at 0.1 to 3.0 mg/kg. Some nonresponders also had low normalized T-cell clonal expansion.

V is TRBV19 and J is TRBJ2-2; no reliable D call. This TCR was recovered from an adult with an advanced solid tumor such as melanoma, head and neck, liver or kidney cancer. The source was CD4+ or CD8+ T cells sorted from blood, collected in a trial of the OX40 agonist ivuxolimab. CDR3 region: CAASWSNTGELFF. The CDR3 bases are TGTGCTGCATCATGGTCGAACACCGGGGAGCTGTTTTTT.